These T cell receptor beta chains were read from a single sample in a study of a mutant IDH1 vaccine in newly diagnosed glioma. For these receptors, no antigen is known. Assay: immunoSEQ multiplex PCR; the TCRdb copy retains only in-frame clones and omits some. The sample shows under 150,000 clones, about 82% of them seen only once. This specimen was PBMCs, taken from a glioma patient whose treatment included an IDH1 peptide vaccine. These receptors all come from a man aged 40-49 years with glioma. Each CDR3 is given with its conserved first and last residue. Each record gives: clone size, J gene, D gene, CDR3 length, V gene, CDR3 DNA, CDR3 protein. D genes are given only for firm matches. Rows may omit the clone size; those that give it use once, few, many or a size class.

once,TRBJ1-2,-,13,TRBV23-1,TGCGCCAGCAGTCAAGTAGTCTACTATGGCTACACCTTC,CASSQVVYYGYTF
-,TRBJ2-7,TRBD2,17,TRBV27,TGTGCCAGCAGTTTAATGGCGGTTAGCGGGACCAACTACGAGCAGTACTTC,CASSLMAVSGTNYEQYF
-,TRBJ1-1,-,14,TRBV5-1,TGCGCCAGCAGCTGGGGACCCCTGAACACTGAAGCTTTCTTT,CASSWGPLNTEAFF
-,TRBJ1-4,TRBD1,14,TRBV5-4,TGTGCCAGCAGCTGGGGACAGCGTAATGAAAAACTGTTTTTT,CASSWGQRNEKLFF
few,TRBJ2-3,-,13,TRBV5-6,TGTGCCAGCAGTGCGGTGACCCCCGATACGCAGTATTTT,CASSAVTPDTQYF
few,TRBJ2-7,-,14,TRBV28,TGTGCCAGCAGCTCCACAGGTTTTCTCTACGAGCAGTACTTC,CASSSTGFLYEQYF
-,TRBJ1-4,-,15,TRBV9,TGTGCCAGCAGTGAAGGGGCAAAGAGTAATGAAAAACTGTTTTTT,CASSEGAKSNEKLFF
-,TRBJ2-5,TRBD2,14,TRBV7-2,TGTGCCAGCAGCCCCGGACTAGCGGGGAAGACCCAGTACTTC,CASSPGLAGKTQYF
-,TRBJ2-2,TRBD1,15,TRBV5-5,TGTGCCAGCGCTTCCGTTACAGGGGGAACCGGGGAGCTGTTTTTT,CASASVTGGTGELFF
-,TRBJ2-7,-,14,TRBV19,TGTGCCAGTACTCCGACCGGGGGGCACTACGAGCAGTACTTC,CASTPTGGHYEQYF
few,TRBJ2-6,-,16,TRBV4-3,TGCGCCAGCAGCCAAGTAGGAGGCTCTGGGGCCAACGTCCTGACTTTC,CASSQVGGSGANVLTF
-,TRBJ2-3,TRBD1,16,TRBV4-3,TGCGCCAGCAGCCAATCCGGGACAGGGACTACAGATACGCAGTATTTT,CASSQSGTGTTDTQYF
-,TRBJ2-1,-,15,TRBV29-1,TGCAGCGGGGACACCGTCCCCAGATTATACAATGAGCAGTTCTTC,CSGDTVPRLYNEQFF
-,TRBJ2-7,TRBD1,14,TRBV9,TGTGCCAGCAGCGTAGGACAGGGGGCGTACGAGCAGTACTTC,CASSVGQGAYEQYF
-,TRBJ2-5,-,12,TRBV7-2,TGTGCCAGCAGCCTCAGGGTAGAGACCCAGTACTTC,CASSLRVETQYF
-,TRBJ1-4,-,18,TRBV9,TGTGCCAGCAGCGTAGAGTCCCCCGGGGGGATCAATGCTGTAAAACTGTTTTTT,CASSVESPGGINAVKLFF
-,TRBJ2-3,-,13,TRBV9,TGTGCCAGCAGCAAGATTAGCACAGATACGCAGTATTTT,CASSKISTDTQYF
-,TRBJ2-1,-,15,TRBV5-1,TGCGCCAGCAGCCTGGACGGGACGTCCTACAATGAGCAGTTCTTC,CASSLDGTSYNEQFF
-,TRBJ1-2,-,11,TRBV19,TGTGCCAGTAGGAACATTTATGGCTACACCTTC,CASRNIYGYTF
-,TRBJ2-7,-,14,TRBV5-4,TGTGCCAGCAGCTTGGCGCCTACAGGAGGCGAGCAGTACTTC,CASSLAPTGGEQYF
-,TRBJ1-2,TRBD1,16,TRBV5-4,TGTGCCAGCAGCTTGTGGGGACAGGGTAGGAACTATGGCTACACCTTC,CASSLWGQGRNYGYTF
-,TRBJ1-1,-,14,TRBV6-5,TGTGCCAGCAGTTACAATGAGGGAAGTACTGAAGCTTTCTTT,CASSYNEGSTEAFF
-,TRBJ2-1,-,15,TRBV5-1,TGCGCCAGCAGCTTACGGCAGGGATCCTACAATGAGCAGTTCTTC,CASSLRQGSYNEQFF
-,TRBJ2-7,TRBD1,14,TRBV18,TGTGCCACCAGAGACGGGACAGGGTCCTACGAGCAGTACTTC,CATRDGTGSYEQYF
-,TRBJ2-7,TRBD1,15,TRBV10-3,TGTGCCATCAGTCTCCGGACAGGGTCCCCCTACGAGCAGTACTTC,CAISLRTGSPYEQYF
-,TRBJ1-4,-,12,TRBV27,TGTGCCAGCAGCCATCCCAATGAAAAACTGTTTTTT,CASSHPNEKLFF
-,TRBJ2-3,TRBD2,15,TRBV7-2,TGTGCCAGCAGCAAGAGGGCGGGAGCGATAGATACGCAGTATTTT,CASSKRAGAIDTQYF
few,TRBJ2-7,TRBD1,15,TRBV18,TGTGCCAGCTCACTTCGGGGGACAGGGGACTACGAGCAGTACTTC,CASSLRGTGDYEQYF
once,TRBJ2-3,TRBD2,15,TRBV13,TGTGCCACCACGACTAGCGGAGGGGGTACAGATACGCAGTATTTT,CATTTSGGGTDTQYF